This T cell receptor beta chain came from a study of blood T cell repertoires in COVID-19. Study overall: The analysed material was cDNA or gDNA that came from T cells, B-cell-depleted T cells, or PBMCs.

Per the authors' pipeline: Amplification from reference gene primers served as the basis for estimated nucleated cell counts. Generated by immunoSEQ multiplex PCR, the TCRdb table keeps only in-frame clones and is missing some. That table furnishes V, J and clone size, whereas the DNA furnished D and trimming. The repertoire holds roughly 48,000 clones, with 65% to 85% as singletons. Germline CDR1 is SQVTM and CDR2 is ANQGSEA. The ends were cut back, 6 bases at V and 3 bases at J, with 11 bases in the middle. This CDR3 spans 13 amino acids. Sequencing was done on a sample of peripheral blood. The TCR sequence derives from a man aged 65 to 85 with acute or convalescent COVID-19. V gene TRBV29-1 combines with J gene TRBJ2-2; maybe TRBD1 (5 bases). The CDR3 sequence is CSVIQGYTGELFF. In DNA form, the CDR3 reads TGCAGCGTCATCCAGGGATACACCGGGGAGCTGTTTTTT.